This TCR beta chain appears in the sequencing data of a study of T-cell memory formation after mild COVID-19. Turning to the study itself: Across donors, TCR clusters were largely donor specific. Points from the study as a whole: CD4+ contracting clones were found mainly in CM and EM, and CD8+ ones in EMRA.

MiXCR, run by TCRdb on the 5' RACE reads, gives a single entry per CDR3 protein. Among under 200,000 distinct CDR3 sequences listed, around 10% were seen once. Regarding this clonotype: Its antigen is not identified.

The sequence derives from a man younger than 35 who had mild COVID-19 (a few samples of this study predate the infection). Cell type and time point are not known. Material for sequencing was PBMCs or a T cell subset sorted from them (not recorded which).

CDR3 residues: CASKRVSGGYTF. In DNA, the CDR3 is TGTGCCAGCAAAAGGGTTTCAGGTGGCTACACCTTC. The rearrangement uses TRBV2 and TRBJ1-2; D is unresolved. Germline values: CDR1 SNHLY, CDR2 FYNNEI. V was pared by 7 bases and J by 7 bases, with 13 bases between. This CDR3 region has 12 residues.